These T cell receptor beta chains were read from a single sample in a study of T cells in Graves' hyperthyroidism and ophthalmopathy. MiXCR, applied by TCRdb to the multiplex PCR reads, yields one record per CDR3 protein. This table holds about 300,000 distinct CDR3 sequences, roughly a fifth found once. Input material: blood. These receptors were obtained from a man aged 45-65 years with Graves' ophthalmopathy. Each CDR3 is given with its conserved first and last residue. A D gene is named only where the DNA matches it firmly. Rows may omit the clone size; those that give it use once, few, many or a size class.

D	size	V	J	DNA	CDR3
TRBD2	-	TRBV20-1	TRBJ2-3	TGCAGTGCTAGGGGATTACTAGCGCACACAGATACGCAGTATTTT	CSARGLLAHTDTQYF
TRBD2	-	TRBV27	TRBJ2-3	TGTGCCAGCAGCCGAACTCTAGCGGGAGGGTTCACAGATACGCAGTATTTT	CASSRTLAGGFTDTQYF
-	-	TRBV15	TRBJ1-1	TGTGCCACCAGCGAAGCTTGGGACACTGAAGCTTTCTTT	CATSEAWDTEAFF
-	many	TRBV6-6	TRBJ1-2	TGTGCCAGCAGTTACGAAGGGGTAGGAGGCTACACCTTC	CASSYEGVGGYTF
TRBD2	many	TRBV20-1	TRBJ2-7	TGCAGCACTAGACCTAGCGGGGTACTAGAGCAGTACTTC	CSTRPSGVLEQYF
TRBD2	-	TRBV13	TRBJ2-2	TGTGCCAGCAGCCCCCTTAGCGGGACCGGGGAGCTGTCTTTT	CASSPLSGTGELSF
-	few	TRBV7-9	TRBJ2-3	TGTGCCAGCAGCTGGGACCTCCAAGGGGCGGATACGCAGTATTTT	CASSWDLQGADTQYF
-	many	TRBV2	TRBJ2-3	TGTGCCAGCAGCGTAAGAGCTGGAGATACGCAGTATTTT	CASSVRAGDTQYF
TRBD2	many	TRBV30	TRBJ2-7	TGTGCCTGGAAGGAGAGGGCTAGCGGGAGCTACGAGCAGTACTTC	CAWKERASGSYEQYF
TRBD1	-	TRBV27	TRBJ1-2	TGTGCCAGCAGTTCTATCGGGGACAGAAGAGGTGGCTACACCTTC	CASSSIGDRRGGYTF
TRBD2	many	TRBV20-1	TRBJ2-7	TGCAGTGTTTGGACTAGCGGAGCCTACGAGCAGTACTTC	CSVWTSGAYEQYF
TRBD2	many	TRBV28	TRBJ2-7	TGTGCCAGCAGTTTTGCCCTAGCGGGGCTGACCTACGAGCAGTACTTC	CASSFALAGLTYEQYF
-	-	TRBV9	TRBJ1-2	TGTGCCAGCAGCGTAGTAGGGACCCTCTATGGCTACACCTTC	CASSVVGTLYGYTF
-	-	TRBV5-1	TRBJ1-1	TGCGCCAGCAGCTTGGCGCCGGGGGCAAGGGACACTGAAGCTTTCTTT	CASSLAPGARDTEAFF
-	-	TRBV27	TRBJ1-6	TGTGCCAGCAGTTTATACCAGGCTTATTCACCCCTCCACTTT	CASSLYQAYSPLHF
-	many	TRBV20-1	TRBJ2-7	TGCAGTGCTACCAACCTACAATCCGAGCAGTACTTC	CSATNLQSEQYF
-	many	TRBV11-2	TRBJ2-7	TGTGCCAGCAGCTTAGTGGCAGGGGAAGGATACGAGCAGTACTTC	CASSLVAGEGYEQYF
-	few	TRBV12-3/TRBV12-4	TRBJ1-3	TGTGCCAGCACCCCTTATGGGGGGCAACCCTCTGGAAACACCATATATTTT	CASTPYGGQPSGNTIYF
TRBD2	-	TRBV20-1	TRBJ2-3	TGCGGTGCTAGTAGCACGGGAGGGCCCGCAGATACGCAGTATTTT	CGASSTGGPADTQYF
-	few	TRBV7-2	TRBJ2-4	TGTGCCAGCAGCTTAGCGCCCACAGGGAGACAGCATCTGGCCAAAAACATTCAGTACTTC	CASSLAPTGRQHLAKNIQYF
-	many	TRBV7-2	TRBJ2-7	TGTGCCAGCAGCTTAGTAGGCGGGTATCCCCCCTACGAGCAGTACTTC	CASSLVGGYPPYEQYF
TRBD1	-	TRBV29-1	TRBJ2-1	TGCAGCGTACGAACAGGGACAGGGAACTACAATGAGCAGTTCTTC	CSVRTGTGNYNEQFF
TRBD1	-	TRBV24-1	TRBJ2-3	TGTGCCACCAGTGATCCGGGACAGGGGGCGTCAGATACGCAGTATTTT	CATSDPGQGASDTQYF
TRBD1	few	TRBV6-1	TRBJ1-4	TGTGCCAGCAGCCTTACAGGGGGTGGCGAAAAACTGTTTTTT	CASSLTGGGEKLFF
TRBD2	-	TRBV10-3	TRBJ2-1	TGTGCCATCAAAGCTAGCGGGAACTCCTACAATGAGCAGTTCTTC	CAIKASGNSYNEQFF
-	many	TRBV28	TRBJ1-6	TGTGCCAGCACCAGGATGGAGTCTTCACCCCTCCACTTT	CASTRMESSPLHF
-	-	TRBV6-1	TRBJ1-5	TGTGCCGGGGGACTGCGGGGCGATCAGCCCCAGCATTTT	CAGGLRGDQPQHF
-	few	TRBV6-1	TRBJ2-7	TGTGCCAGCACCCCCGGAGGGGATCGCTACGAGCAGTACTTC	CASTPGGDRYEQYF
TRBD1	many	TRBV11-2	TRBJ2-2	TGTGCCAGCAGCAAAACAGGGGGCCCGAACACCGGGGAGCTGTTTTTT	CASSKTGGPNTGELFF
TRBD2	-	TRBV18	TRBJ2-2	TGTGCCAGCTCACCGAGACTAGCGGGAGGACCTAACACCGGGGAGCTGTTTTTT	CASSPRLAGGPNTGELFF
TRBD1	-	TRBV9	TRBJ2-7	TGTGCCAGCAGCGTCGACAGGGGTAGCTCCTACGAGCAGTACTTC	CASSVDRGSSYEQYF
-	-	TRBV7-8	TRBJ2-5	TGTGCCAGCAGCTCAAAACTAGCAGTACAAGAGACCCAGTACTTC	CASSSKLAVQETQYF
-	few	TRBV7-3	TRBJ2-2	TGTGCCAGCAGCGGACTGGGAGCAGGAGGTTCCAAGCTGTTTTTT	CASSGLGAGGSKLFF
TRBD1	few	TRBV27	TRBJ1-6	TGTGCCAGCAGTGACAGGGGAGTCACCCTCCACTTT	CASSDRGVTLHF
-	many	TRBV20-1	TRBJ1-2	TGCAGTGCTCATTATCCGGGGGGCGCGGGCTACACCTTC	CSAHYPGGAGYTF
TRBD1	many	TRBV20-1	TRBJ2-1	TGCAGTGCAGTATCGACAGGGTTAGATGAGCAGTTCTTC	CSAVSTGLDEQFF
TRBD2	-	TRBV30	TRBJ2-1	TGTGCCTGGAGTGACTTTAGCGGGAGAGGGCACGATGAGCAGTTCTTC	CAWSDFSGRGHDEQFF